This T cell receptor (beta chain) comes out of a study of blood T cell repertoires in COVID-19. As for the study in general: From the United States, Italy and Spain came samples of acute and convalescent COVID-19. PBMCs, B-cell-depleted T cells, or T cells were the source of the cDNA or gDNA that made up the material.

The table lists this clone with a count of one. In the original analysis: Nucleated cell counts were estimated from reference gene primer amplification. Profiling relied on immunoSEQ multiplex PCR, and the TCRdb table lists in-frame clones only, not all of them. The DNA was the basis for D and trimming; V, J and clone size are from that table. The sample holds tens of thousands of clones; roughly 85% are singletons and the top ten take approximately 14%. Germline-derived CDR1 and CDR2 are LNHDA and SQIVND (reference sequence). This CDR3 spans 17 amino acids. V lost 2 bases and J 4 bases, leaving 20 bases between the germline ends.

The TCR sequence derives from a human donor with acute or convalescent COVID-19. The donor label of this sample is uncertain. The chain recombines TRBV19 with TRBJ2-5, with D maybe TRBD2 (7 bases). Sequenced material: peripheral blood. CDR3 region: CASSIRGGGPSGETQYF. The DNA for the CDR3 is TGTGCCAGTAGTATACGAGGGGGAGGGCCTTCTGGAGAGACCCAGTACTTC.